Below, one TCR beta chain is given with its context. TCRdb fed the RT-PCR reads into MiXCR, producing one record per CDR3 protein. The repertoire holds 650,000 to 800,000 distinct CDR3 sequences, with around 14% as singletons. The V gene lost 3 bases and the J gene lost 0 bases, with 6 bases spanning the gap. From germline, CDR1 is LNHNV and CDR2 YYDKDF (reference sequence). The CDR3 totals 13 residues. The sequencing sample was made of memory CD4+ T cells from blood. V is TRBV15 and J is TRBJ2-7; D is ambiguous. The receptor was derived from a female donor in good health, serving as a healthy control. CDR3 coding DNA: TGTGCCACCAGCAGGTATCTCTCCTACGAGCAGTACTTC. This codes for CATSRYLSYEQYF.